The clone carrying this TCR beta chain was seen once. The data derive from a study of blood T cell repertoires in COVID-19. Whole-study context: T cells, B-cell-depleted T cells, or PBMCs supplied cDNA or gDNA.

The CDR3 is 12 residues long. V was pared by 3 bases and J by 7 bases, with 10 bases between. CDR1 SGDLS and CDR2 YYNGEE come from the germline V gene. TCRdb keeps only in-frame clones here, not all; method: immunoSEQ multiplex PCR. The sample has about 120,000 clones, 90% seen once. The chain recombines TRBV9 with TRBJ1-2, with a weak D call TRBD1 (6 bases). Source material: peripheral blood. The receptor was derived from a man between 50 and 59 years old with active COVID-19. CDR3 residues: CASSATGIGYTF. The DNA of the CDR3 is TGTGCCAGCAGCGCCACAGGGATTGGCTACACCTTC.